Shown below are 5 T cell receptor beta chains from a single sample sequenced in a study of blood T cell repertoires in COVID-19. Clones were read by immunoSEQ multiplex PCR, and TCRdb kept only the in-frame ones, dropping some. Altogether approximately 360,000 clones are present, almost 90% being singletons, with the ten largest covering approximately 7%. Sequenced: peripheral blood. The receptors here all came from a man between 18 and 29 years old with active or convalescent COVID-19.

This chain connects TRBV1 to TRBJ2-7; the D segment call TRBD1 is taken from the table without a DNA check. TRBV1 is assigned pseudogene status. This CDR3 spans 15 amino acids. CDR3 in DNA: TGCACCAGCAGCCCAGACCCCGGGACAGTCTCCGAGCAGTACTTC. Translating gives CTSSPDPGTVSEQYF.

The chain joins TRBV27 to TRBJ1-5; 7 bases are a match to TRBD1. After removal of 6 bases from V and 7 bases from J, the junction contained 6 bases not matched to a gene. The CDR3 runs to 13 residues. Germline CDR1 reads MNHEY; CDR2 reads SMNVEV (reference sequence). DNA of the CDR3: TGTGCCAGCAGACCAGACAGGGACCAGCCCCAGCATTTT. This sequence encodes CASRPDRDQPQHF.

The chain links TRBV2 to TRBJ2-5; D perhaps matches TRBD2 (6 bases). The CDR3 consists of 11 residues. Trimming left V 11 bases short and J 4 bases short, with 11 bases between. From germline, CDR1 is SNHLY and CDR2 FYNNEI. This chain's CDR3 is CAWKEGETQYF. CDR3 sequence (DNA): TGTGCCTGGAAGGAGGGAGAGACCCAGTACTTC.

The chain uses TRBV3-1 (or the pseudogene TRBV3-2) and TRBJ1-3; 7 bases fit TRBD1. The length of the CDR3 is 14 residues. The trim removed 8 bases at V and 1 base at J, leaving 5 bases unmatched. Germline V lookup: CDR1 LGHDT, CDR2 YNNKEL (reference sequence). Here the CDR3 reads CASQRGLSGNTIYF. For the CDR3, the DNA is TGTGCCAGCCAAAGGGGGCTTTCTGGAAACACCATATATTTT.

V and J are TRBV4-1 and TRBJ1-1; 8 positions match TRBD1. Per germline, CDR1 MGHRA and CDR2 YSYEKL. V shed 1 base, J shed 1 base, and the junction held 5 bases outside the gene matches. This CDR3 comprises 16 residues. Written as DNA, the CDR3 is TGCGCCAGCAGCCAAGGGGGGCAGGGGGCGAACACTGAAGCTTTCTTT. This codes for CASSQGGQGANTEAFF.